These 25 T cell receptor beta chains originate from one sample sequenced in a study of blood T cell repertoires in COVID-19. Profiling relied on immunoSEQ multiplex PCR, and the TCRdb table lists in-frame clones only, not all of them. The table shows roughly 240,000 clones, with about 80% occurring only once. Sequencing input: PBMCs or T cells enriched from blood (not recorded which). All receptors derive from a woman aged 40 to 50 who had been exposed to COVID-19.

The rearrangement joins TRBV12-5 to TRBJ2-1, with 10 bases identical to TRBD1. CDR1 is LGHNT, CDR2 FRNRAP, per germline. V was pared by 2 bases and J by 6 bases, with 4 bases of the junction left unmatched. The CDR3 consists of 15 residues. CDR3 DNA sequence: TGTGCTAGTGGTTTGATGGGACAGGGGCTCAATGAGCAGTTCTTC. Its translation: CASGLMGQGLNEQFF. Based on the CDR3 plus reference TRBV12-5 and TRBJ2-1, the full variable domain is DARVTQTPRHKVTEMGQEVTMRCQPILGHNTVFWYRQTMMQGLELLAYFRNRAPLDDSGMPKDRFSAEMPDATLATLKIQPSEPRDSAVYFCASGLMGQGLNEQFFGPGTRLTVL.

The chain employs TRBV7-9 and TRBJ2-5, with D unclear. V lost 5 bases, J lost 5 bases, and 15 bases lay in between. The V gene's germline CDR1 is SEHNR and CDR2 FQNEAQ (reference sequence). The CDR3 extends over 14 amino acids. CDR3 nucleotide sequence: TGTGCCAGCAGCCCCCCCCGGGTGAAGGAGACCCAGTACTTC. Protein sequence: CASSPPRVKETQYF.

The J gene is TRBJ1-1, the V gene TRBV19; 10 bases fit TRBD1. CDR1 LNHDA and CDR2 SQIVND come from the germline V gene (reference sequence). The V segment lost 4 bases and the J segment 6 bases; nucleotides outside the gene matches: 5. The CDR3 runs to 14 residues. The CDR3 loop is CASSTRDRGPEAFF. CDR3 bases: TGTGCCAGTAGTACCCGGGACAGGGGACCTGAAGCTTTCTTT.

The genes are TRBV4-3 and TRBJ1-3, with TRBD1 matching over 7 bases. The CDR3 length is 16 residues. The germline V gene has CDR1 LGHNA and CDR2 YSLEER. The trim removed 4 bases at V and 0 bases at J, leaving 6 bases unmatched. This chain's CDR3 is CASSLQDRASGNTIYF. CDR3 DNA sequence: TGCGCCAGCAGCCTACAAGACAGGGCCTCTGGAAACACCATATATTTT.

V is TRBV18 and J is TRBJ2-7; TRBD2 is a possible D gene (7 bases). Trimming took 0 bases from V and 0 from J, leaving 21 bases between them. In germline, CDR1 is KGHSH, CDR2 LQKENI. The CDR3 consists of 19 residues. In DNA form, the CDR3 reads TGTGCCAGCTCACCACCATTAGGACTAGAAGGGGGGTACTCCTACGAGCAGTACTTC. Translating it yields CASSPPLGLEGGYSYEQYF.

The V gene is TRBV6-5, the J gene TRBJ1-1; 7 positions match TRBD1. The CDR3 consists of 15 residues. V was clipped by 6 bases and J by 1 base; unmatched bases: 8. Germline CDR1 is MNHEY and CDR2 is SVGAGI. CDR3 sequence reads: CASRSDRTPNTEAFF. Written as DNA, the CDR3 is TGTGCCAGCAGATCGGACAGGACCCCGAACACTGAAGCTTTCTTT.

This CDR3 is CASSPGQGEGGYTF. CDR3 in DNA: TGTGCCAGCAGCCCCGGACAGGGGGAAGGGGGCTACACCTTC. This rearrangement joins TRBV7-9 to TRBJ1-2; TRBD1 aligns across 10 bases. V was pared by 5 bases and J by 8 bases, with 8 bases of the junction left unmatched. CDR3 length: 14 amino acids. Germline V lookup: CDR1 SEHNR, CDR2 FQNEAQ (reference sequence).

This sequence joins TRBV7-3 and TRBJ2-2; maybe TRBD1 (6 bases). This CDR3 contains 17 residues. CDR1 SGHTA and CDR2 FQGTGA come from the germline V gene. Trimming cost V 1 base and J 4 bases, with 16 bases left between them. CDR3 protein: CASSLMGHRWSTGELFF. As DNA, the CDR3 is TGTGCCAGCAGCTTAATGGGACACCGTTGGAGCACCGGGGAGCTGTTTTTT. The variable domain in full, with the rest retrieved from reference TRBV7-3 and TRBJ2-2, is GAGVSQTPSNKVTEKGKYVELRCDPISGHTALYWYRQSLGQGPEFLIYFQGTGAADDSGLPNDRFFAVRPEGSVSTLKIQRTERGDSAVYLCASSLMGHRWSTGELFFGEGSRLTVL.

This clone was recorded once. The chain is built from TRBV6-6 and TRBJ1-5; perhaps TRBD1 as D (5 bases). Per the germline V gene, CDR1 is MNHNY and CDR2 is SVGAGI (reference sequence). The CDR3 runs 15 residues. Trimming pared 1 base from V and 7 bases from J, leaving 14 bases between. The CDR3 nucleotides read TGTGCCAGCAGTTACTTCGGGGGTGTCGGGCAGCCCCAGCATTTT. Translated, it gives CASSYFGGVGQPQHF.

The chain employs TRBV9 and TRBJ2-7; 10 nucleotides line up with TRBD2. The CDR3 spans 16 residues. Germline trimming cut 4 bases from V and 2 bases from J; bases unmatched to any gene: 9. Germline values: CDR1 SGDLS, CDR2 YYNGEE. In DNA, the CDR3 is TGTGCCAGCAGCCTGGGCGGGACTAGCGAGACCTACGAGCAGTACTTC. The encoded protein is CASSLGGTSETYEQYF. The full variable domain, in which reference TRBV9 and TRBJ2-7 provide the parts outside the CDR3, is DSGVTQTPKHLITATGQRVTLRCSPRSGDLSVYWYQQSLDQGLQFLIQYYNGEERAKGNILERFSAQQFPDLHSELNLSSLELGDSALYFCASSLGGTSETYEQYFGPGTRLTVT.

The V call is TRBV5-8, the J call TRBJ2-5; D is unresolved. CDR1 and CDR2 (germline): SGHTS, YDEGEE. The CDR3 has 18 residues. Trimming cost V 0 bases and J 1 base, with 19 bases left between them. The CDR3 is CASSLAAIIASPQETQYF. The CDR3 coding sequence is TGTGCCAGCAGCTTGGCCGCCATTATAGCCTCACCCCAAGAGACCCAGTACTTC. The full variable domain, rest sourced from reference TRBV5-8 and TRBJ2-5, is EAGVTQSPTHLIKTRGQQATLRCSPISGHTSVYWYQQALGLGLQFLLWYDEGEERNRGNFPPRFSGRQFPNYSSELNVNALELEDSALYLCASSLAAIIASPQETQYFGPGTRLLVL.

The gene calls are TRBV2 and TRBJ2-2; TRBD1 matches at 7 bases. The CDR3 length is 15 residues. V gave up 8 bases and J gave up 5 bases; unmatched junction bases: 11. The germline CDR1 and CDR2 sequences are SNHLY and FYNNEI. The CDR3 nucleotides are TGTGCCAGCTCACTCGGGGCAGGGGGAACCGGGGAGCTGTTTTTT. It is translated as CASSLGAGGTGELFF.

The gene calls are TRBV27 and TRBJ1-1, with D tentatively TRBD1 (6 bases). The CDR3 runs 14 residues. CDR1 and CDR2 (germline): MNHEY, SMNVEV (reference sequence). The V end lost 6 bases, the J end lost 1 base, and 12 bases lay between the germline ends. CDR3 coding DNA: TGTGCCAGCAGCTCACAGGGCAGGAACACTGAAGCTTTCTTT. Protein: CASSSQGRNTEAFF.

The V call is TRBV27, the J call TRBJ2-3; D may be TRBD2 (5 bases). Germline V gene lookup returns CDR1 MNHEY and CDR2 SMNVEV (reference sequence). The V end lost 5 bases, the J end lost 2 bases, and 8 bases lay between the germline ends. CDR3 length equals 13 residues. The CDR3 here is CASSISVTDTQYF. DNA for the CDR3: TGTGCCAGCAGTATTAGCGTCACAGATACGCAGTATTTT.

This chain joins TRBV28 and TRBJ1-2; D remains unclear. Trimming stripped 7 bases from V and 4 bases from J, with 10 bases between. The CDR3 covers 12 residues. Germline CDR1 and CDR2: MDHEN and SYDVKM. CDR3 protein: CASTFGLYGYTF. For the CDR3, the DNA is TGTGCCAGCACCTTCGGACTCTATGGCTACACCTTC.

The rearrangement links TRBV7-8 to TRBJ2-1, with 8 bases aligning to TRBD2. CDR1 is SGHVS, CDR2 FQNEAQ, per germline. This CDR3 contains 15 residues. V shed 6 bases, J shed 0 bases, and the junction held 4 bases outside the gene matches. The CDR3 protein is CASSRGGSSYNEQFF. The CDR3 nucleotides are TGTGCCAGCAGTCGCGGGGGGAGCTCCTACAATGAGCAGTTCTTC.

The chain couples TRBV3-1 (or the pseudogene TRBV3-2) to TRBJ2-7; D is possibly TRBD2 (5 bases). This CDR3 spans 16 amino acids. Germline V lookup: CDR1 LGHDT, CDR2 YNNKEL (reference sequence). Deletions cut 0 bases from V and 2 bases from J, with 14 bases between. In DNA form, the CDR3 reads TGTGCCAGCAGCCAAGAGGAGGACTGGTCGACCTACGAGCAGTACTTC. Amino acids: CASSQEEDWSTYEQYF.

This clone was seen a handful of times. This chain joins TRBV11-3 and TRBJ1-1, with 8 bases identical to TRBD1. There are 13 residues in the CDR3. CDR1 and CDR2 from the germline V gene are SGHNT and YENEEA. V lost 3 bases, J lost 6 bases, and 3 bases stayed unmatched. The CDR3 DNA follows: TGTGCCAGCAGCTTCGACAGGGGTGCTGAAGCTTTCTTT. This encodes CASSFDRGAEAFF.

This clone was recorded a few times. The J gene is TRBJ2-5, the V gene TRBV7-3, with 8 nucleotides matching TRBD1. The V gene end was trimmed by 3 bases and the J gene end by 4 bases; junction bases not matched to a gene: 1. The CDR3 runs to 13 residues. Germline CDR1 and CDR2: SGHTA and FQGTGA. CDR3: CASSFTGGETQYF. The CDR3 DNA sequence: TGTGCCAGCAGCTTTACAGGGGGAGAGACCCAGTACTTC.

V gene TRBV19 combines with J gene TRBJ2-1, with 10 nucleotides matching TRBD1. Germline CDR1 and CDR2: LNHDA and SQIVND (reference sequence). Trimming cost V 4 bases and J 6 bases; bases outside gene matches: 12. This CDR3 contains 17 residues. DNA of the CDR3: TGTGCCAGTAGTACTAGAACCCCCGGGACAGGGGTCAATGAGCAGTTCTTC. This sequence encodes CASSTRTPGTGVNEQFF.

The rearrangement uses TRBV3-1 (or the pseudogene TRBV3-2) and TRBJ1-3; D uncertain. The CDR3 is made up of 17 amino acids. Looked up from germline, CDR1 is LGHDT and CDR2 is YNNKEL (reference sequence). V gave up 4 bases and J gave up 0 bases, with 16 bases separating them. CDR3 in amino acids: CASSLIRRVASGNTIYF. The CDR3 DNA reads TGTGCCAGCAGCCTGATCAGGCGGGTGGCCTCTGGAAACACCATATATTTT.

The chain recombines TRBV19 with TRBJ2-1, with 10 bases lining up with TRBD2. V lost 5 bases, J lost 1 base, and 11 bases stayed unmatched. Germline lookup yields CDR1 LNHDA and CDR2 SQIVND (reference sequence). This CDR3 contains 18 residues. CDR3 sequence (DNA): TGTGCCAGTAGTGACGAAGCGGGGGGGCCCGGGTCCTACAATGAGCAGTTCTTC. This translates into CASSDEAGGPGSYNEQFF.

The chain uses TRBV7-2 and TRBJ2-2; tentative D call: TRBD1 (7 bases). The CDR3 runs to 14 residues. The germline V gene encodes CDR1 SGHTA and CDR2 FQGNSA. The ends were cut back, 5 bases at V and 6 bases at J, with 13 bases in the middle. The CDR3 loop reads CASSPQGGAGELFF. DNA for the CDR3: TGTGCCAGCAGCCCGCAGGGGGGCGCCGGGGAGCTGTTTTTT. The full variable domain, in which reference TRBV7-2 and TRBJ2-2 provide the parts outside the CDR3, is GAGVSQSPSNKVTEKGKDVELRCDPISGHTALYWYRQSLGQGLEFLIYFQGNSAPDKSGLPSDRFSAERTGGSVSTLTIQRTQQEDSAVYLCASSPQGGAGELFFGEGSRLTVL.

V gene TRBV2 combines with J gene TRBJ1-2; perhaps TRBD1 as D (5 bases). The V gene lost 4 bases and the J gene lost 2 bases, with 11 bases spanning the gap. The germline gives CDR1 SNHLY, CDR2 FYNNEI. The CDR3 contains 14 residues. The CDR3 spells CASSVSEGNYGYTF. CDR3 sequence (DNA): TGTGCCAGCAGTGTGTCGGAGGGGAACTATGGCTACACCTTC.

The rearrangement uses TRBV19 and TRBJ1-3; D is possibly TRBD1 (5 bases). CDR1 is LNHDA and CDR2 is SQIVND in the germline V gene (reference sequence). Trimming took 5 bases from V and 8 from J, leaving 13 bases between them. CDR3 length equals 13 residues. The CDR3: CASSLQGGDTIYF. The DNA for the CDR3 is TGTGCCAGTAGTCTTCAGGGAGGGGACACCATATATTTT.